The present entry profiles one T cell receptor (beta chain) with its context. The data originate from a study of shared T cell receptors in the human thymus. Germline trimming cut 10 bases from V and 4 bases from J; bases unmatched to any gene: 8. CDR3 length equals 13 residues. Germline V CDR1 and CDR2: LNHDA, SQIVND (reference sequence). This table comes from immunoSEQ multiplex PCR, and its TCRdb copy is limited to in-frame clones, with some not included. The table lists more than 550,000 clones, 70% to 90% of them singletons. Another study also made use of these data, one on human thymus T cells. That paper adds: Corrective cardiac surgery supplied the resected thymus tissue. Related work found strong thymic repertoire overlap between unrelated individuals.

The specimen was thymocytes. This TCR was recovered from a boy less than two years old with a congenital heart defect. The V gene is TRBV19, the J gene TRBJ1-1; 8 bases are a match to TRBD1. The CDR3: CAISTGVRTEAFF. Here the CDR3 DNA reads TGTGCCATTTCGACAGGGGTGCGCACTGAAGCTTTCTTT. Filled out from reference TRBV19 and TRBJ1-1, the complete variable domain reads DGGITQSPKYLFRKEGQNVTLSCEQNLNHDAMYWYRQDPGQGLRLIYYSQIVNDFQKGDIAEGYSVSREKKESFPLTVTSAQKNPTAFYLCAISTGVRTEAFFGQGTRLTVV.